This T cell receptor (beta chain) came from a study of long-term antiretroviral therapy in people with HIV. There are 14 residues in the CDR3. Germline CDR1 and CDR2: MNHEY and SMNVEV (reference sequence). V lost 0 bases to trimming and J lost 2 bases, with 7 bases between them. Study-level points and caveats: Regardless of time point, clones expanded before ART dominated the repertoire.

Of note for this clone: The antigen is undetermined.

Each HIV-infected participant was given treatment in the United States. Run at survey level, the immunoSEQ assay was version v3.0. Assay: immunoSEQ multiplex PCR; the TCRdb copy retains only in-frame clones and omits some. The sample has about 19,000 clones, roughly 86% seen once. This receptor was obtained from a man in his forties or fifties with HIV. The input for sequencing was unsorted PBMCs, taken 0.5 years after starting antiretroviral therapy. The V and J genes are TRBV27 and TRBJ2-5; no reliable D call. DNA of the CDR3: TGTGCCAGCAGTTTATCGCTGGGTCAAGAGACCCAGTACTTC. Translating gives CASSLSLGQETQYF.